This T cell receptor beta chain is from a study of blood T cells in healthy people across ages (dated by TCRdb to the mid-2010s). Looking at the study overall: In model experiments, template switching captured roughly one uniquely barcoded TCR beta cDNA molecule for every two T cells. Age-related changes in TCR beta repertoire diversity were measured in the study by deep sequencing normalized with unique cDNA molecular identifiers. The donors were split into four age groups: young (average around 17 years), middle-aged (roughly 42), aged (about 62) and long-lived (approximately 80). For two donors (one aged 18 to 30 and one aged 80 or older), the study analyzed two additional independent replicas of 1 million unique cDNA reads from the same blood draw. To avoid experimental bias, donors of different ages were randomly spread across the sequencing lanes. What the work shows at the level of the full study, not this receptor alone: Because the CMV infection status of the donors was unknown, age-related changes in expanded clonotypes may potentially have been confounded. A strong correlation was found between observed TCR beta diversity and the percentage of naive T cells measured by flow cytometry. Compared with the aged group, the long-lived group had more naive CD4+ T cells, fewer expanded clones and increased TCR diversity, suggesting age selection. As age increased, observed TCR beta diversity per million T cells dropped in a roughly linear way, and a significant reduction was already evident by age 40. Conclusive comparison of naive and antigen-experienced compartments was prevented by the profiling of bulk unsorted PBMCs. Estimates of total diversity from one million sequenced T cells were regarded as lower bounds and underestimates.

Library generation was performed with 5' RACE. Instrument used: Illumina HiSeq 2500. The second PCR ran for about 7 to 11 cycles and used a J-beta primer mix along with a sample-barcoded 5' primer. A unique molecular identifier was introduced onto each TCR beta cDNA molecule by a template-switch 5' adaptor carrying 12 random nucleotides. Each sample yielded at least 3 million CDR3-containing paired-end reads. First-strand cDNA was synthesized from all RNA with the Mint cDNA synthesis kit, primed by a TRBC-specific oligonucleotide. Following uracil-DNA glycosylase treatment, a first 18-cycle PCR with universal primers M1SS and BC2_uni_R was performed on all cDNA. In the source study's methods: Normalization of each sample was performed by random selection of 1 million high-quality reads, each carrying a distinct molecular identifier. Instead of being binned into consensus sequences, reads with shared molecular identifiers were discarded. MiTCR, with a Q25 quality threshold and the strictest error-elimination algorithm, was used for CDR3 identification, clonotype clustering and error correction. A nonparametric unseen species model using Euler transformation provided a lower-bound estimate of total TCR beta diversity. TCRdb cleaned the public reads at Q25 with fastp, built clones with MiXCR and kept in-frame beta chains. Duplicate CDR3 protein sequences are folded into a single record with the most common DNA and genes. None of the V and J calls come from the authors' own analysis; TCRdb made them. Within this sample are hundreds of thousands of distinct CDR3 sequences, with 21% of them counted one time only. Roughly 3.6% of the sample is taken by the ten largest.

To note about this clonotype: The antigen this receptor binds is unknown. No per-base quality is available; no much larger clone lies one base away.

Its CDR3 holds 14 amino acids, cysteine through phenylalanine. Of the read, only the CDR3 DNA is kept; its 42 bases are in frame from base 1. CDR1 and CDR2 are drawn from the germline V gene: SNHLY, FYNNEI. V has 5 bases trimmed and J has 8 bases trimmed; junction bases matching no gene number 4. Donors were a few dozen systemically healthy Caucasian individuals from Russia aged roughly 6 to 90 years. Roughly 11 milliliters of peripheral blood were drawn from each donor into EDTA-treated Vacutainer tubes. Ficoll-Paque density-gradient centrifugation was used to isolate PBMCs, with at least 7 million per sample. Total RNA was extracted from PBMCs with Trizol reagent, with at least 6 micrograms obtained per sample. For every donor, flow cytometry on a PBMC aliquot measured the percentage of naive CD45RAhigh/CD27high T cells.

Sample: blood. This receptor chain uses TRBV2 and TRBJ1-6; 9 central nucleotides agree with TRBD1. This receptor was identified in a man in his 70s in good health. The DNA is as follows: TGTGCCAGCAGTTTACAGGGGGCGGATTCACCCCTCCACTTT. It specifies CASSLQGADSPLHF.